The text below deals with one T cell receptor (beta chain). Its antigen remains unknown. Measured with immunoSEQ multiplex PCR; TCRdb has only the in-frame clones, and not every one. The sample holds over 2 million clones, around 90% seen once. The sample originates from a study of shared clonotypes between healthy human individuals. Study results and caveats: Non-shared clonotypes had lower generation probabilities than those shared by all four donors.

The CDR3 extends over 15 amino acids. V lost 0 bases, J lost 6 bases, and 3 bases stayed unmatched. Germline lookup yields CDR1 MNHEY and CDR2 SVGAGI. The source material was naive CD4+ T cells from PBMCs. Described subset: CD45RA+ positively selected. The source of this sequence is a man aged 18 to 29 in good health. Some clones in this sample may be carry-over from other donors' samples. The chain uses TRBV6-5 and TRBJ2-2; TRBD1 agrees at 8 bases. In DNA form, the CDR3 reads TGTGCCAGCAGTTACTCGACAGGGGACGCCGGGGAGCTGTTTTTT. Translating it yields CASSYSTGDAGELFF.